Listed below are T cell receptor beta chains from one sample, sequenced in a study of T cell responses to AZD1222 COVID-19 vaccine. Only in-frame clones appear in the TCRdb table, and some are missing; sequencing was by immunoSEQ multiplex PCR. Seen here are around 150,000 clones, more than 85% observed once, and the top ten hold 2.5% to 3.5%. The sample consisted of peripheral blood, taken 28 days after the second AZD1222 dose. These receptor sequences come from an adult who received the AZD1222 COVID-19 vaccine. The CDR3 runs from the conserved cysteine through the conserved F or W. A D gene is named only where the DNA matches it firmly. The size of a clone is reported for some rows only, either as once, few or many, or as a class for expanded clones.

CASSRAWTESYGYTF	TGTGCCAGCAGCAGAGCGTGGACAGAATCCTATGGCTACACCTTC	NA	once	TRBV9	TRBJ1-2	15
CASSEWLEGPQHF	TGTGCCAGCAGTGAATGGCTGGAGGGGCCCCAGCATTTT	NA	NA	TRBV2	TRBJ1-5	13
CASRPLTSRAPGLPTGELFF	TGTGCCAGCAGACCCCTGACTAGTCGCGCACCGGGACTACCTACCGGGGAGCTGTTTTTT	TRBD2	NA	TRBV2	TRBJ2-2	20
CASSSRPDTGELFF	TGCGCCAGCAGCTCAAGACCGGACACCGGGGAGCTGTTTTTT	NA	NA	TRBV5-1	TRBJ2-2	14
CASSEVYNGQGYGYTF	TGTGCCAGCAGTGAAGTATATAACGGACAGGGTTACGGCTACACCTTC	TRBD1	NA	TRBV6-1	TRBJ1-2	16
CAMCPGQGIYEQYF	TGTGCCATGTGCCCGGGACAGGGGATCTACGAGCAGTACTTC	TRBD1	once	TRBV10-3	TRBJ2-7	14
CASRGSEKLFF	TGCGCCAGCAGGGGTAGTGAAAAACTGTTTTTT	NA	NA	TRBV4-1	TRBJ1-4	11
CASSQGAGGEKLFF	TGTGCCAGCAGCCAAGGGGCAGGGGGTGAAAAACTGTTTTTT	TRBD1	NA	TRBV3-1/TRBV3-2	TRBJ1-4	14
CASSLRVGNQPQHF	TGTGCCAGCAGCCTTCGTGTGGGTAATCAGCCCCAGCATTTT	NA	NA	TRBV5-8	TRBJ1-5	14
CASSDMAGGLETQYF	TGTGCCAGCAGTGACATGGCAGGGGGCTTAGAGACCCAGTACTTC	TRBD1	few	TRBV6-4	TRBJ2-5	15
CASSRDRTREQYF	TGTGCCAGTAGTAGGGACAGGACGAGGGAGCAGTACTTC	TRBD1	NA	TRBV19	TRBJ2-7	13
CAWSRMNTEAFF	TGTGCCTGGAGCCGGATGAACACTGAAGCTTTCTTT	NA	NA	TRBV30	TRBJ1-1	12
CASSQVFGPRFGYTF	TGTGCCAGCAGCCAAGTCTTCGGGCCTCGCTTTGGCTACACCTTC	NA	NA	TRBV14	TRBJ1-2	15
CASSYAGSETQYF	TGTGCCAGCAGTTATGCAGGGTCGGAGACCCAGTACTTC	NA	NA	TRBV28	TRBJ2-5	13
CASSLEESSGANVLTF	TGCGCCAGCAGCTTGGAAGAGAGTTCTGGGGCCAACGTCCTGACTTTC	NA	few	TRBV5-1	TRBJ2-6	16
CASSGQIDRARSTDTQYF	TGTGCCAGCAGCGGTCAAATAGACAGAGCCAGGAGCACAGATACGCAGTATTTT	NA	NA	TRBV9	TRBJ2-3	18
CASRDRDRVSGELFF	TGTGCCAGCAGAGACCGGGACAGGGTCTCCGGGGAGCTGTTTTTT	TRBD1	NA	TRBV27	TRBJ2-2	15
CAWKSGAGVYNEQFF	TGTGCCTGGAAGTCTGGAGCGGGAGTTTACAATGAGCAGTTCTTC	TRBD2	NA	TRBV30	TRBJ2-1	15
CAWSGAGFEQYF	TGTGCCTGGAGTGGGGCTGGGTTCGAGCAGTACTTC	NA	NA	TRBV30	TRBJ2-7	12
CAISERVNGEAFF	TGTGCCATCAGTGAGAGGGTCAACGGGGAAGCTTTCTTT	NA	NA	TRBV10-3	TRBJ1-1	13
CARAQAYNEQFF	TGTGCCAGAGCCCAGGCCTACAATGAGCAGTTCTTC	NA	NA	TRBV7-9	TRBJ2-1	12
CASSPKTSGSTDTQYF	TGTGCCAGCAGCCCCAAGACTAGCGGGAGTACAGATACGCAGTATTTT	TRBD2	NA	TRBV7-6	TRBJ2-3	16
CASSLAVSLVYF	TGTGCCAGCAGTTTAGCGGTTTCCCTGGTGTACTTC	NA	NA	TRBV12-3/TRBV12-4	TRBJ2-5	12
CASDSGANVLTF	TGTGCTAGTGACTCTGGGGCCAACGTCCTGACTTTC	NA	NA	TRBV12-5	TRBJ2-6	12
CATSDFSGVKGQFF	TGTGCCACCAGTGATTTTAGCGGAGTCAAAGGGCAGTTCTTC	NA	once	TRBV24-1	TRBJ2-1	14
CASKAGSGNTGELFF	TGTGCCAGCAAGGCCGGGAGCGGAAACACCGGGGAGCTGTTTTTT	NA	NA	TRBV7-3	TRBJ2-2	15
CASSLGSNTGELFF	TGTGCCAGCAGCCTAGGATCGAACACCGGGGAGCTGTTTTTT	NA	NA	TRBV5-4	TRBJ2-2	14
CSASSGGSYEQYF	TGCAGTGCTAGTTCTGGCGGCTCCTACGAGCAGTACTTC	NA	NA	TRBV20-1	TRBJ2-7	13
CASSTRTGGNTIYF	TGTGCCAGCAGCACCCGGACAGGGGGAAACACCATATATTTT	TRBD1	NA	TRBV7-6	TRBJ1-3	14
CASSEDPVGKLFF	TGTGCCAGCAGTGAAGATCCGGTAGGGAAACTGTTTTTT	NA	NA	TRBV6-4	TRBJ1-4	13
CASSTFGQDSGNTIYF	TGTGCCAGCAGCACCTTCGGACAGGACTCTGGAAACACCATATATTTT	TRBD1	NA	TRBV3-1/TRBV3-2	TRBJ1-3	16
CASSPGTGGIQPQHF	TGTGCCAGCAGCCCCGGGACAGGGGGTATACAGCCCCAGCATTTT	TRBD1	once	TRBV28	TRBJ1-5	15
CASSVGQSNQPQHF	TGTGCCAGCAGCGTAGGGCAGAGCAATCAGCCCCAGCATTTT	NA	NA	TRBV9	TRBJ1-5	14
CAWSVGGYGYTF	TGTGCCTGGAGTGTAGGGGGTTATGGCTACACCTTC	NA	NA	TRBV30	TRBJ1-2	12
CATSPNTGKETQYF	TGTGCCACCAGCCCTAATACGGGAAAAGAGACCCAGTACTTC	NA	NA	TRBV15	TRBJ2-5	14
CASSLDRLGKGQEQYF	TGCGCCAGCAGCTTGGACAGGCTGGGTAAGGGACAGGAGCAGTACTTC	TRBD1	once	TRBV5-1	TRBJ2-7	16
CASSQDEGTGANVLTF	TGTGCCAGCAGCCAAGATGAGGGTACAGGGGCCAACGTCCTGACTTTC	NA	NA	TRBV3-1/TRBV3-2	TRBJ2-6	16
CASSLFSAGREKLFF	TGTGCCAGCAGTTTATTTTCCGCGGGGAGGGAAAAACTGTTTTTT	NA	NA	TRBV27	TRBJ1-4	15
CASSAGRVGVDTGELFF	TGCGCCAGCAGCGCCGGCCGTGTGGGGGTGGACACCGGGGAGCTGTTTTTT	NA	NA	TRBV5-1	TRBJ2-2	17
CASSLGWPQHF	TGTGCCAGCAGTTTGGGGTGGCCCCAGCATTTT	NA	NA	TRBV28	TRBJ1-5	11
CASSPETGTGSGGYTF	TGTGCCAGCTCACCCGAAACCGGGACAGGGTCGGGTGGCTACACCTTC	TRBD1	NA	TRBV18	TRBJ1-2	16
CASSPPLRSGRASGANVLTF	TGCGCCAGCAGCCCGCCCCTGAGGAGCGGGAGGGCCTCTGGGGCCAACGTCCTGACTTTC	TRBD2	once	TRBV4-1	TRBJ2-6	20
CASGLVRGQGNTGELFF	TGTGCTAGTGGTTTGGTTCGTGGACAGGGGAACACCGGGGAGCTGTTTTTT	TRBD1	NA	TRBV12-5	TRBJ2-2	17
CATSDSLAGVGDTQYF	TGTGCCACCAGTGATTCTCTAGCGGGAGTCGGAGATACGCAGTATTTT	TRBD2	NA	TRBV24-1	TRBJ2-3	16
CASSISDRAAYEQYF	TGTGCCAGTAGTATCTCGGACAGGGCCGCGTACGAGCAGTACTTC	TRBD1	NA	TRBV19	TRBJ2-7	15
CASSPTWSSSYNEQFF	TGTGCCAGCTCACCGACGTGGTCCAGCTCCTACAATGAGCAGTTCTTC	NA	once	TRBV18	TRBJ2-1	16
CASSPTIRGFYEQYF	TGTGCCAGCTCACCAACGATACGGGGGTTTTACGAGCAGTACTTC	NA	NA	TRBV18	TRBJ2-7	15